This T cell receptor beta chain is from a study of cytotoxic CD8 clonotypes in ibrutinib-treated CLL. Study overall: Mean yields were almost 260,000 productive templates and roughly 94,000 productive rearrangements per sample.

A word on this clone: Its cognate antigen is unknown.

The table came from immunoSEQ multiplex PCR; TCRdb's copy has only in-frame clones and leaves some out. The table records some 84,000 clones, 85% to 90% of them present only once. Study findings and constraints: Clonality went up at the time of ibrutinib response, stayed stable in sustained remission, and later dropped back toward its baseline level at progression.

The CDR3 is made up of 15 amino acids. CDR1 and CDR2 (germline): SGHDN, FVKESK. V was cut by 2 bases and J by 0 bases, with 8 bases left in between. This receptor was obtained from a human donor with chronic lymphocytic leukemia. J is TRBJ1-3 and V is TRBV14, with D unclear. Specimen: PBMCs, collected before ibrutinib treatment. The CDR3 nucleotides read TGTGCCAGCAGCCAAACCAGGAACTCTGGAAACACCATATATTTT. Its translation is CASSQTRNSGNTIYF. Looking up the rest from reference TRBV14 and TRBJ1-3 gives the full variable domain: EAGVTQFPSHSVIEKGQTVTLRCDPISGHDNLYWYRRVMGKEIKFLLHFVKESKQDESGMPNNRFLAERTGGTYSTLKVQPAELEDSGVYFCASSQTRNSGNTIYFGEGSWLTVV.